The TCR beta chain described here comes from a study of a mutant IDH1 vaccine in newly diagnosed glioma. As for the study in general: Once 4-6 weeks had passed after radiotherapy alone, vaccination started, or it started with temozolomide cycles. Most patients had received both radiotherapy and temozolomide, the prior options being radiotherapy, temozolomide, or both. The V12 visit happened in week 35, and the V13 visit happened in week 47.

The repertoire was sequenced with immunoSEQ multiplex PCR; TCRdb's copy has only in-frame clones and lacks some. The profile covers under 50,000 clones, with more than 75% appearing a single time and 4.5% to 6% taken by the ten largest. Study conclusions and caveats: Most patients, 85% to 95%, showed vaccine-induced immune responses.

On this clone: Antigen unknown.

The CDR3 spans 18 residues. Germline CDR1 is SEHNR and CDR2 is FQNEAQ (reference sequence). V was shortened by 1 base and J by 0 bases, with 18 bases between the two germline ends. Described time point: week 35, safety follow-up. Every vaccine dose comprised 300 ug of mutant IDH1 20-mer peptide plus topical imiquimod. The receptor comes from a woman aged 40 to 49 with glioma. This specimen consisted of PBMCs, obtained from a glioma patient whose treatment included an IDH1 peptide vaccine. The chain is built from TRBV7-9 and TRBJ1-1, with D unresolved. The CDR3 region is CASSLGDRRLSVNTEAFF. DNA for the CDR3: TGTGCCAGCAGCTTAGGAGATAGGCGCCTATCTGTGAACACTGAAGCTTTCTTT.